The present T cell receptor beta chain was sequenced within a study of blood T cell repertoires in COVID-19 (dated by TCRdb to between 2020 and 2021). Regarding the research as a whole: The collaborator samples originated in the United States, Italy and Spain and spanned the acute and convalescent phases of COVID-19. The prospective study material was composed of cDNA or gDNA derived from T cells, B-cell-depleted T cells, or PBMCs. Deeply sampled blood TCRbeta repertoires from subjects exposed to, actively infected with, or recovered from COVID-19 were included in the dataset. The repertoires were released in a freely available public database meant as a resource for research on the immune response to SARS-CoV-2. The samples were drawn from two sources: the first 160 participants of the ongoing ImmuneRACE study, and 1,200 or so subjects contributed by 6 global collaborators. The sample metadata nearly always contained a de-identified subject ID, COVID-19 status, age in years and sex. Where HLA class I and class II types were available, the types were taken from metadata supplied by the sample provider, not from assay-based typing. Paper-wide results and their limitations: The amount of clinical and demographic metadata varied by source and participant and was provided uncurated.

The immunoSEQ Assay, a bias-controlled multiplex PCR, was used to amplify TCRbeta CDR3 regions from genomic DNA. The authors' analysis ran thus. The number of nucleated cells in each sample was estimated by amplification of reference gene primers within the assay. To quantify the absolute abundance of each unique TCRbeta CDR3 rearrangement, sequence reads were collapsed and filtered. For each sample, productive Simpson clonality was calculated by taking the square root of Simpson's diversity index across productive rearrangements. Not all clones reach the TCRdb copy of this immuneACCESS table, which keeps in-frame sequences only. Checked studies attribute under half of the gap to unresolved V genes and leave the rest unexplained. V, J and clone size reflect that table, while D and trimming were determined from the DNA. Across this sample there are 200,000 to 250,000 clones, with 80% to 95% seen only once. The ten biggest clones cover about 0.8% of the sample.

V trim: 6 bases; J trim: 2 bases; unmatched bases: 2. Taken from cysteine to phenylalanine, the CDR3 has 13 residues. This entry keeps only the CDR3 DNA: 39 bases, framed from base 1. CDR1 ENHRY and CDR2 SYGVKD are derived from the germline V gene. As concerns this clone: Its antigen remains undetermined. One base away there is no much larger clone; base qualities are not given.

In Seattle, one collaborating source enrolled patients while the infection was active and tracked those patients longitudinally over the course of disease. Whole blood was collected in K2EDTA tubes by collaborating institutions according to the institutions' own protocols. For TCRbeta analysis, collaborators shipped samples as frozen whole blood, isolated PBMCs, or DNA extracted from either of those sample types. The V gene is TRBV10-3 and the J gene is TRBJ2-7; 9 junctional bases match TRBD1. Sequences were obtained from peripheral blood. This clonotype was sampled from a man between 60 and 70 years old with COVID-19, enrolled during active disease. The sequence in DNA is TGTGCCATCAGCCGGGACAGGGCCTACGAGCAGTACTTC. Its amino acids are CAISRDRAYEQYF.